This T cell receptor beta chain stems from a study of T cells after posttransplantation cyclophosphamide. Study-level findings and limits: After PTCy, TRB diversity resembled that of CNI/methotrexate controls.

On the day of bone marrow donation, the related graft donor provided peripheral blood. The V and J ends lost 4 bases and 4 bases, in that order; junction bases with no gene match: 5. This CDR3 spans 15 amino acids. The germline V gene has CDR1 SGHAT and CDR2 FQNNGV. TCRdb keeps only in-frame clones here, not all; method: immunoSEQ multiplex PCR. The sample has roughly 15,000 clones, around four fifths seen once; the top ten hold approximately 1.2%. About this clone itself: Antigen specificity is unknown.

The TCR was taken from a man aged 50 to 60. Sequenced sample: memory CD4+ T cells sorted from PBMCs. The gene calls are TRBV11-2 and TRBJ2-4; 9 nucleotides match TRBD1. The CDR3 loop reads CASSYPGQGKNIQYF. For the CDR3, the DNA is TGTGCCAGCAGCTACCCGGGACAGGGAAAAAACATTCAGTACTTC.